This paragraph reports one TCR beta chain. These data come from a study of blood T cell repertoires in COVID-19. Overall study: T cells, B-cell-depleted T cells, or PBMCs provided the cDNA or gDNA that served as material.

TCRdb's table, derived via immunoSEQ multiplex PCR, lists solely in-frame clones and lacks some. The table shows under 300,000 clones, with 81% occurring only once. The CDR3 has 15 amino acids. Trimming took off 0 bases at V and 5 bases at J, with 11 bases between the two ends. In germline, CDR1 is LGHNA, CDR2 YSLEER. The sample consisted of peripheral blood. The receptor's source is a woman in her sixties or seventies with active or convalescent COVID-19. The rearrangement uses TRBV4-3 and TRBJ1-3; weak D call: TRBD1 (6 bases). CDR3 region: CASSQDPRGRNTIYF. In DNA, the CDR3 is TGCGCCAGCAGCCAAGATCCTAGGGGGAGAAACACCATATATTTT.